This note documents a single T cell receptor (beta chain) sequence. This entry is derived from a study of blood T cell repertoires in COVID-19. Study information: Some COVID-19 samples were acute and others convalescent; all came from the United States, Italy and Spain.

A Seattle source enrolled patients during active infection and followed them longitudinally. CDR1 and CDR2 (germline): SGHTA, FQGTGA. V shed 1 base and J 5 bases; nucleotides not matched to a gene: 4. The CDR3 extends over 15 amino acids. Sequenced by immunoSEQ multiplex PCR; TCRdb stores in-frame clones only, minus some. The repertoire holds fewer than 450,000 clones, with approximately 88% as singletons. The clonotype originates from a woman in her forties or fifties with COVID-19, enrolled during active disease. The chain is built from TRBV7-3 and TRBJ2-2; 7 positions agree with TRBD2. Sequencing was performed on peripheral blood. Here the CDR3 reads CASSLISGGTGELFF. CDR3 DNA sequence: TGTGCCAGCAGCTTAATCTCGGGGGGTACCGGGGAGCTGTTTTTT.